A single sample gave rise to the 32 T cell receptor beta chains below, sequenced in a study of Graves' ophthalmopathy and Graves' hyperthyroidism. Transcripts of RNA were the source for amplifying TCR beta CDR3 regions. The workflow started with a first-round RT-PCR run with HTBI primers and then moved on to a second-round multiplex PCR. TCRdb reprocessed the multiplex PCR reads with MiXCR, giving one entry per CDR3 protein. The data contain about 400,000 distinct CDR3 sequences, approximately 15% of them singletons. Sequenced input: peripheral blood. The source of these receptors is a woman between 18 and 29 years old with stable Graves' hyperthyroidism.

This clonotype appeared many times. The chain has TRBV5-1 and TRBJ2-7; D is perhaps TRBD1 (6 bases). V lost 4 bases and J 5 bases, leaving 19 bases between the germline ends. The CDR3 spans 15 residues. Per germline, CDR1 SGHRS and CDR2 YFSETQ. This CDR3 reads CASSLDRPAADEQYF. The CDR3 DNA sequence: TGCGCCAGCAGCCTAGACAGGCCCGCCGCGGACGAGCAGTACTTC.

This clonotype was found many times. The chain links TRBV2 to TRBJ2-4; 7 bases are shared with TRBD1. The CDR3 consists of 14 residues. The V and J ends lost 6 bases and 5 bases, in that order; junction bases with no gene match: 7. Germline V lookup: CDR1 SNHLY, CDR2 FYNNEI. CDR3: CASRTSGTENIQYF. CDR3 sequence (DNA): TGTGCCAGCAGGACTTCCGGGACAGAAAACATTCAGTACTTC.

The chain uses TRBV6-1 and TRBJ1-5, with D maybe TRBD1 (5 bases). Germline assignment: CDR1 MNHNS and CDR2 SASEGT. The germline V and J ends were trimmed by 9 bases and 4 bases, with 13 bases remaining between them. This CDR3 spans 13 amino acids. CDR3 in amino acids: CARVVGENQPQHF. The CDR3 DNA follows: TGTGCCAGGGTGGTGGGGGAGAATCAGCCCCAGCATTTT.

This clonotype was counted at least ten times. Germline and junction disagree at one end, which may indicate a read error. This chain joins TRBV6-1 and TRBJ2-4, with TRBD1 matching over 8 bases. The CDR3 contains 15 residues. Per the germline V gene, CDR1 is MNHNS and CDR2 is SASEGT. CDR3 region: CASRGQVYTKNIKYF. CDR3 bases: TGTGCCAGCAGGGGACAGGTTTATACCAAAAACATTAAGTACTTC.

The CDR3 DNA sequence: TGTGCCAGCAGTGGGAGGGCACCCTATGGCTACACCTTC. It specifies CASSGRAPYGYTF. The chain is built from TRBV27 and TRBJ1-2; D ambiguous. CDR3 length equals 13 residues. V was cut by 5 bases and J by 4 bases, with 11 bases left in between. Germline-derived CDR1 and CDR2 are MNHEY and SMNVEV (reference sequence).

This clonotype was detected many times. The rearrangement links TRBV27 to TRBJ1-2; 8 bases align to TRBD1. The CDR3 runs 15 residues. J was trimmed by 0 bases and V by 3 bases; bases with no gene match: 3. The germline CDR1 and CDR2 sequences are MNHEY and SMNVEV (reference sequence). The CDR3 region has the DNA TGTGCCAGCAGTTTCGCAGGGGGCCCTAACTATGGCTACACCTTC. Translation: CASSFAGGPNYGYTF.

The V call is TRBV5-4, the J call TRBJ2-7, with D possibly being TRBD2 (5 bases). Germline lookup yields CDR1 SGHNT and CDR2 YYREEE (reference sequence). CDR3 size: 14 residues. V was cut by 4 bases and J by 5 bases, with 16 bases left in between. The CDR3 coding sequence is TGTGCCAGCAGCCAACCGACGGGATCCGACGAGCAGTACTTC. Encoded protein: CASSQPTGSDEQYF.

The chain's CDR3 is CASSLGTPNEQYF. The CDR3 nucleotides are TGTGCCAGCAGTTTGGGCACTCCTAACGAGCAGTACTTC. The V call is TRBV28, the J call TRBJ2-7; D remains ambiguous. The CDR3 length is 13 residues. Germline-derived CDR1 and CDR2 are MDHEN and SYDVKM. The V end was cut by 3 bases, the J end by 5 bases, with 11 bases between.

This clonotype was counted many times. The J gene is TRBJ1-1, the V gene TRBV6-5, with a tentative D call TRBD1 (5 bases). The V gene's germline CDR1 is MNHEY and CDR2 SVGAGI. The CDR3 has 16 amino acids. Trimming took off 2 bases at V and 0 bases at J, with 13 bases between the two ends. CDR3 in DNA: TGTGCCAGCAGTTACGGGGGGAGCCCTATGAACACTGAAGCTTTCTTT. As protein: CASSYGGSPMNTEAFF.

Of note for this clonotype: A read error may account for a junction end that differs from germline. The CDR3 nucleotides are TGTGCCAGCAGCAAAGACTCGGCTTCCAGCTACGAGCAGTACTTC. Translating it yields CASSKDSASSYEQYF. This chain uses TRBV4-2 with TRBJ2-7, with unresolved D. The CDR3 length is 15 residues. Germline lookup yields CDR1 LGHNA and CDR2 YNFKEQ.

This clonotype appeared many times. V gene TRBV12-3 or TRBV12-4 combines with J gene TRBJ1-1; possibly TRBD1 for D (6 bases). V was clipped by 5 bases and J by 1 base, with 14 bases between them. The CDR3 is 15 residues long. CDR3 residues: CASSPQGHANTEAFF. For the CDR3, the DNA is TGTGCCAGCAGTCCGCAGGGACATGCGAACACTGAAGCTTTCTTT.

Ten or more counts support this clonotype. The gene calls are TRBV11-3 and TRBJ2-5; 8 bases align to TRBD1. The length of the CDR3 is 14 residues. V gave up 3 bases and J gave up 5 bases; unmatched junction bases: 5. Germline V CDR1 and CDR2: SGHNT, YENEEA. In nucleotides, the CDR3 is TGTGCCAGCAGCTTCAGGGGGCGCGATGAGACCCAGTACTTC. Translation: CASSFRGRDETQYF.

This clonotype came up many times. The V and J genes are TRBV2 and TRBJ1-1; D might be TRBD1 (5 bases). The ends were cut back, 4 bases at V and 1 base at J, with 13 bases in the middle. Germline CDR1 and CDR2: SNHLY and FYNNEI. The CDR3 loop spans 15 amino acids. CDR3 nucleotide sequence: TGTGCCAGCAGTGCCTCCCGGGGGGGGAACACTGAAGCTTTCTTT. Its translation is CASSASRGGNTEAFF.

This clonotype was seen many times. The chain links TRBV20-1 to TRBJ1-2, with D possibly TRBD1 on 6 matching bases. Trimming removed 0 bases from V and 5 bases from J, with 10 bases in between. The CDR3 consists of 13 residues. Germline CDR1 reads DFQATT; CDR2 reads SNEGSKA (reference sequence). This chain's CDR3 is CSARDGGGYGYTF. The CDR3 DNA follows: TGCAGTGCTAGAGATGGAGGGGGTTATGGCTACACCTTC.

Points on this clonotype: Given a much more abundant clone one base away, this may be a read error. The rearrangement uses TRBV20-1 and TRBJ2-4; tentatively, D is TRBD2 (7 bases). Germline-derived CDR1 and CDR2 are DFQATT and SNEGSKA (reference sequence). CDR3 size: 16 residues. The CDR3 is CSARDMGGAQENIKYF. Here the CDR3 DNA reads TGCAGTGCTAGAGATATGGGGGGGGCCCAGGAAAACATTAAGTACTTC.

The CDR3 protein is CATLEGHGYTF. The CDR3 nucleotides read TGTGCCACCCTAGAGGGCCATGGCTACACCTTC. The chain is built from TRBV7-9 and TRBJ1-2; D remains ambiguous. Trimming removed 10 bases from V and 6 bases from J, with 12 bases in between. CDR1 SEHNR and CDR2 FQNEAQ come from the germline V gene (reference sequence). The CDR3 is 11 residues long.

This clonotype was seen ten or more times. The gene calls are TRBV27 and TRBJ2-7; tentatively, D is TRBD2 (5 bases). With 6 bases removed from V and 3 bases from J, the gap between germline ends came to 12 bases. The germline CDR1 and CDR2 sequences are MNHEY and SMNVEV (reference sequence). This CDR3 contains 13 residues. The CDR3 DNA follows: TGTGCCAGCAGCGGCGGGCTGGTCTACGAGCAGTACTTC. It encodes CASSGGLVYEQYF.

This clonotype was counted many times. This chain uses TRBV4-1 with TRBJ1-1, with D tentatively TRBD1 (5 bases). Trimming removed 1 base from V and 0 bases from J, with 9 bases in between. This CDR3 spans 15 amino acids. CDR1 is MGHRA and CDR2 is YSYEKL in the germline V gene. CDR3 sequence reads: CASSQAGLMNTEAFF. As DNA, the CDR3 is TGCGCCAGCAGCCAAGCGGGGCTCATGAACACTGAAGCTTTCTTT.

This clonotype occurred many times. V gene TRBV29-1 combines with J gene TRBJ2-5; 11 bases match TRBD2. The junction had 3 bases not matched to a gene; V was cut back by 4 bases and J by 5 bases. Germline loops: CDR1 SQVTM, CDR2 ANQGSEA. The CDR3 sequence is 13 residues long. CDR3 loop: CSVGRTSGETQYF. The CDR3 DNA follows: TGCAGCGTTGGGCGGACTAGCGGGGAGACCCAGTACTTC.

This sequence joins TRBV6-2 or TRBV6-3 and TRBJ2-7, with 14 positions matching TRBD2. CDR3 length equals 15 residues. J gave up 7 bases and V 6 bases, and 8 bases lay outside the gene matches. Germline assignment: CDR1 MNHEY and CDR2 SVGEGT. CDR3 sequence reads: CASRSGTSGSSEQYF. The CDR3 region has the DNA TGTGCCAGCAGATCCGGGACTAGCGGGAGCTCGGAGCAGTACTTC.

There are many counts of this clonotype. The chain couples TRBV7-9 to TRBJ1-1; 7 nucleotides line up with TRBD1. V lost 5 bases, J lost 0 bases, and 6 bases stayed unmatched. The CDR3 is 15 residues long. Looked up from germline, CDR1 is SEHNR and CDR2 is FQNEAQ (reference sequence). The CDR3 sequence: CASSQGQTMNTEAFF. The CDR3 bases are TGTGCCAGCAGCCAGGGACAGACTATGAACACTGAAGCTTTCTTT.

This clonotype was seen ten or more times. V gene TRBV12-5 combines with J gene TRBJ1-2, with D possibly being TRBD1 (5 bases). The germline V gene encodes CDR1 LGHNT and CDR2 FRNRAP. This CDR3 comprises 16 residues. V gave up 6 bases and J gave up 3 bases, with 20 bases separating them. CDR3 sequence (DNA): TGTGCTAGTGGGTTGAGGGACCAGCCCCCCGACTATGGCTACACCTTC. The encoded protein is CASGLRDQPPDYGYTF.

This clonotype has more than one count but fewer than ten. This chain joins TRBV7-8 and TRBJ2-4, with D hard to call. Trimming removed 5 bases from V and 7 bases from J, with 12 bases in between. The V gene's germline CDR1 is SGHVS and CDR2 FQNEAQ. The CDR3 consists of 13 residues. CDR3 loop: CASSPGPLNIQYF. Here the CDR3 DNA reads TGTGCCAGCAGCCCGGGCCCGTTGAACATTCAGTACTTC.

The chain has TRBV20-1 and TRBJ1-6; no clear D. Trimming took off 6 bases at V and 8 bases at J, with 14 bases between the two ends. The CDR3 loop spans 13 amino acids. Germline assignment: CDR1 DFQATT and CDR2 SNEGSKA (reference sequence). The CDR3 DNA sequence: TGCAGTGCGCCCTCCGGAGGTCATTCACCCCTCCACTTT. The encoded protein is CSAPSGGHSPLHF.

Ten or more counts support this clonotype. V is TRBV12-3 or TRBV12-4 and J is TRBJ1-5; 10 nucleotides align to TRBD1. V lost 5 bases and J lost 3; bases outside the gene matches: 7. The CDR3 is made up of 16 amino acids. CDR3 amino acids: CASSKGDRGFNQPQHF. The CDR3 DNA reads TGTGCCAGCAGTAAAGGGGACAGGGGTTTCAATCAGCCCCAGCATTTT.

This clonotype turned up a few times. The rearrangement joins TRBV4-1 to TRBJ1-1, with no clear D. V was pared by 0 bases and J by 4 bases, with 12 bases between. Looked up from germline, CDR1 is MGHRA and CDR2 is YSYEKL. CDR3 size: 15 residues. The DNA of the CDR3 is TGCGCCAGCAGCCAAGATGAGAGGGTTATCACTGAAGCTTTCTTT. This translates into CASSQDERVITEAFF.

This clonotype was seen ten or more times. This clone may be a read error of a much larger clone one base away. The chain uses TRBV6-2 or TRBV6-3 and TRBJ2-5, with TRBD2 as a possible D gene (6 bases). Germline CDR1 is MNHEY and CDR2 is SVGEGT. The CDR3 sequence is 17 residues long. The CDR3 reads CAGSYGPGRLVQETQYF. DNA of the CDR3: TGTGCCGGCAGTTACGGCCCGGGCAGACTAGTCCAAGAGACCCAGTACTTC.

This clonotype has a count of ten or more. The CDR3 nucleotides read TGTGCCAGCAGTTCCGACAGGGACTATGGCTACACCTTC. It yields the protein CASSSDRDYGYTF. The rearrangement uses TRBV12-3 or TRBV12-4 and TRBJ1-2, with 7 positions matching TRBD1. V lost 4 bases to trimming and J lost 3 bases; unmatched junction nucleotides: 2. This CDR3 comprises 13 residues.

CDR3: CASSPTGGSQPQHF. The DNA for the CDR3 is TGTGCCAGCAGTCCAACAGGGGGTAGTCAGCCCCAGCATTTT. V usage is TRBV12-3 or TRBV12-4 and J usage is TRBJ1-5, with 8 positions matching TRBD1. The CDR3 runs to 14 residues. Unmatched junction bases numbered 6, after V lost 5 bases and J lost 6 bases.

This clonotype showed up just a few times. This chain links TRBV7-2 with TRBJ2-2; TRBD2 matches 12 bases. Germline trimming cut 4 bases from V and 2 bases from J; bases unmatched to any gene: 2. Germline V lookup: CDR1 SGHTA, CDR2 FQGNSA. There are 16 residues in the CDR3. The CDR3 sequence: CASSSSGGANTGELFF. Written as DNA, the CDR3 is TGTGCCAGCAGCTCTAGCGGGGGGGCCAACACCGGGGAGCTGTTTTTT.

This clonotype was counted at least ten times. The chain is built from TRBV7-2 and TRBJ2-7; D may match TRBD1 or TRBD2 (7 bases each). CDR1 is SGHTA, CDR2 FQGNSA, per germline. The CDR3 is made up of 15 amino acids. The V end was cut by 4 bases, the J end by 4 bases, with 17 bases between. CDR3: CASSSGGGGVYEQYF. DNA of the CDR3: TGTGCCAGCAGCTCAGGGGGAGGGGGCGTATACGAGCAGTACTTC. The variable domain in full, completed from reference TRBV7-2 and TRBJ2-7, reads GAGVSQSPSNKVTEKGKDVELRCDPISGHTALYWYRQSLGQGLEFLIYFQGNSAPDKSGLPSDRFSAERTGGSVSTLTIQRTQQEDSAVYLCASSSGGGGVYEQYFGPGTRLTVT.

With respect to this clonotype: Lacking the conserved final phenylalanine or tryptophan, this CDR3 likely reflects a read error. The rearrangement links TRBV12-3 or TRBV12-4 to TRBJ2-5, with unresolved D. Trimming left V 2 bases short and J 7 bases short, with 5 bases between. CDR3 length: 11 residues. The CDR3: CASSLPVTQYC. The CDR3 DNA follows: TGTGCCAGCAGTTTACCCGTGACCCAGTACTGC.